Sequencing of this T cell receptor (beta chain) was carried out in a study of regulatory T cells in long-lasting Graves disease (dated by TCRdb to the early 2020s). Looking at the study overall: Persistent Graves' disease was defined as persistently positive TSH receptor autoantibodies together with antithyroid drug treatment for over 5 years. Patients with persistent Graves' disease were compared with patients with newly diagnosed Graves' disease using TCR sequencing and RNA sequencing of peripheral blood. Persistent Graves' disease patients in the clinical cohort had taken antithyroid drugs for around 11 years on average. TCR sequencing covered around 13 persistent and approximately 20 newly diagnosed Graves' disease patients, around 33 samples in total. The study took place in China and was registered as a clinical trial.

Libraries were prepared through multiplex PCR. Sequencing took place on an Illumina HiSeq 4000. TCR beta libraries were built with iRepertoire HTBI primers and Arm-PCR amplification of CDR3 regions. PCR products were gel purified before sequencing. The paper's processing steps were these. Gene usage analysis of CDR3 amino acid clonotypes used the 55 to 65 TRBV and more than 13 TRBJ segments found across samples. COPE and FqMerger were used to merge the filtered high-quality paired reads into contigs. BLAST was used to align contigs to the IMGT TRBV, TRBD and TRBJ reference genes, and CDR3 was defined following IMGT. Any clonotype with a frequency above 0.1% was classified as a highly expanded clone. Repertoire diversity was measured by Shannon entropy, and V-J evenness by the Gini coefficient. Public clonotypes were defined as clonotypes shared by more than one individual. The public sequencing data were trimmed at Q25 with fastp and processed into clonotypes with MiXCR by TCRdb, which kept only in-frame beta chains. Duplicate CDR3 protein sequences are folded into a single record with the most common DNA and genes. The V and J calls follow TCRdb's processing rather than the paper's. The sample includes 300,000 or so distinct CDR3 sequences, with roughly 21% observed a single time. The leading ten clones occupy 29% of the sample.

The table lists this clonotype with many counts. The target of this receptor is not known. No base quality information exists; no much larger clone differs at one position. The research as a whole found: Lower TCR Shannon entropy and fewer highly expanded clones were observed in persistent Graves' disease patients than in newly diagnosed patients, which suggested clonal expansion. The study examined only peripheral blood because the primary lesion, thyroid tissue, could not be accessed. TRBV28, TRBJ1-2 and TRBJ2-5 were preferentially used in persistent disease, while TRBV20-1 and TRBJ2-1 were favored in newly diagnosed disease. As a limitation, the authors acknowledged that the small sample size may reduce accuracy. Sequencing and analysis were restricted to the TCR beta chain. A larger number of public clonotypes was shared among persistent patients (fewer than 3,000) than among newly diagnosed patients (around 890).

The time point label for this specimen denotes: persistent/refractory GD, antithyroid drugs over 5 years with positive TRAb. RNA was extracted from PBMCs in TRIzol for both TCR sequencing and RNA sequencing. Graves' disease was diagnosed according to American Thyroid Association guidelines. Recruitment of patients was carried out at an endocrinology department in Xi'an, China. Each patient gave approximately 8.8 milliliters of peripheral blood, collected in an EDTA anticoagulant tube. Ficoll Paque Plus density gradient separation was used to isolate PBMCs, and no further T cell sorting was done. An Agilent 2100 Bioanalyzer and agarose gel were used to check RNA quality, while a NanoDrop 2000 measured RNA concentration. Reading from cysteine to phenylalanine, the CDR3 counts 12 amino acids. The retained sequence is limited to the CDR3, 36 bases, with the frame set at the first base. Based on the germline V gene (reference sequence), the CDR1 and CDR2 sequences are GTSNPN and SVGIG. V and J are truncated by 0 bases and 8 bases respectively, leaving an intervening sequence of 7 bases.

This sequence uses TRBV30 and TRBJ1-4; the D gene is unclear. The sample consisted of peripheral blood mononuclear cells (PBMCs), taken when the disease was refractory, from a patient treated with antithyroid drugs. The receptor was derived from a female donor with Graves disease. Read as DNA, the sequence is TGTGCCTGGAGTGTAATGGGAGAAAAACTGTTTTTT. This is translated as CAWSVMGEKLFF.